Listed here are 20 T cell receptor beta chains from one sample, sequenced in a study of blood T cell repertoires in COVID-19. Data came from immunoSEQ multiplex PCR; TCRdb stores just in-frame clones and leaves some out. Of under 300,000 clones in the sample, nearly 90% are singletons; the top ten hold just under 0.8%. The sequencing input was peripheral blood. These receptor sequences come from a woman in her twenties or thirties with acute or convalescent COVID-19.

The CDR3 nucleotides are TGTGCCAGCCAAAGACTAACCCAAGAGACCCAGTACTTC. Translated: CASQRLTQETQYF. The V call is TRBV18, the J call TRBJ2-5, with D possibly matching TRBD2 (5 bases). Germline CDR1 is KGHSH and CDR2 is LQKENI. Trimming shortened V by 8 bases and J by 1 base, and 11 bases separated the two germline ends. The CDR3 is 13 residues long.

The chain uses TRBV29-1 and TRBJ2-6; D may be TRBD1 (5 bases). The CDR3 spans 14 residues. Trimming left V 6 bases short and J 0 bases short, with 9 bases between. Germline assignment: CDR1 SQVTM and CDR2 ANQGSEA. Here the CDR3 reads CSVEQVSGANVLTF. The DNA of the CDR3 is TGCAGCGTGGAACAGGTCTCTGGGGCCAACGTCCTGACTTTC.

This clone has only one observation. The genes are TRBV6-5 and TRBJ2-7; the D gene is possibly TRBD1 (6 bases). The CDR3 has 13 residues. V shed 6 bases and J shed 2 bases, with 11 bases lying between them. Looked up from germline, CDR1 is MNHEY and CDR2 is SVGAGI. CDR3 coding DNA: TGTGCCAGCAGCAGGACAGAAGCCTACGAGCAGTACTTC. Translated: CASSRTEAYEQYF.

In its sample, this clone was seen once. In nucleotides, the CDR3 is TGTGCCAGTAGTATCGACCGGACTAGCTCCGCAGATACGCAGTATTTT. It translates to CASSIDRTSSADTQYF. The chain uses TRBV19 and TRBJ2-3; TRBD2 agrees at 8 bases. CDR3 length equals 16 residues. Looked up from germline, CDR1 is LNHDA and CDR2 is SQIVND (reference sequence). Trimming removed 3 bases from V and 4 bases from J; junction bases left unmatched: 9.

The chain's CDR3 is CASSLSGLTNTEAFF. The CDR3 DNA reads as TGCGCCAGCAGCTTGTCGGGTCTTACGAACACTGAAGCTTTCTTT. The chain employs TRBV5-1 and TRBJ1-1; D uncertain. The V end lost 1 base, the J end lost 1 base, and 11 bases lay between the germline ends. The CDR3 contains 15 residues. Germline CDR1 reads SGHRS; CDR2 reads YFSETQ. Variable domain in full (rest from reference TRBV5-1 and TRBJ1-1): KAGVTQTPRYLIKTRGQQVTLSCSPISGHRSVSWYQQTPGQGLQFLFEYFSETQRNKGNFPGRFSGRQFSNSRSEMNVSTLELGDSALYLCASSLSGLTNTEAFFGQGTRLTVV.

The genes are TRBV6-6 and TRBJ2-1; D might be TRBD2 (7 bases). Deletions cut 6 bases from V and 10 bases from J, with 19 bases between. The CDR3 sequence is 14 residues long. Germline CDR1 reads MNHNY; CDR2 reads SVGAGI (reference sequence). CDR3 amino acids: CASSPSRGGTEQFF. The CDR3 region has the DNA TGTGCCAGCAGCCCTTCTAGGGGGGGCACGGAGCAGTTCTTC.

This rearrangement joins TRBV13 to TRBJ1-2; D might be TRBD1 (5 bases). Germline CDR1 PRHDT, CDR2 FYEKMQ (reference sequence). V was cut by 5 bases and J by 3 bases, with 13 bases left in between. This CDR3 spans 14 amino acids. DNA of the CDR3: TGTGCCAGCAGCGACGGCAGGGATCACTATGGCTACACCTTC. Encoded protein: CASSDGRDHYGYTF.

V is TRBV10-2 and J is TRBJ2-2, with 7 bases identical to TRBD2. Germline CDR1 reads WSHSY; CDR2 reads SAAADI. With V trimmed by 7 bases and J by 1 base, 3 bases remained unmatched. The CDR3 has 14 amino acids. Here the CDR3 reads CASIGGRNTGELFF. CDR3 DNA sequence: TGCGCCAGCATCGGCGGGAGGAACACCGGGGAGCTGTTTTTT.

V gene TRBV6-5 combines with J gene TRBJ1-1, with a possible D match to TRBD1 (6 bases). There are 15 residues in the CDR3. Trimming pared 5 bases from V and 9 bases from J, leaving 22 bases between. Per germline, CDR1 MNHEY and CDR2 SVGAGI. The CDR3 loop is CASSRIQGAVFKAFF. CDR3 sequence (DNA): TGTGCCAGCAGTCGGATACAGGGTGCTGTCTTTAAAGCTTTCTTT.

CDR3 in amino acids: CASSQETGWREETQYF. CDR3 sequence (DNA): TGTGCCAGCAGCCAAGAAACGGGCTGGCGGGAAGAGACCCAGTACTTC. This chain uses TRBV14 with TRBJ2-5; TRBD2 might be the D (5 bases). The CDR3 contains 16 residues. Trimming pared 0 bases from V and 3 bases from J, leaving 14 bases between. Germline CDR1 SGHDN, CDR2 FVKESK. Drawing the rest from reference TRBV14 and TRBJ2-5, the complete variable domain is EAGVTQFPSHSVIEKGQTVTLRCDPISGHDNLYWYRRVMGKEIKFLLHFVKESKQDESGMPNNRFLAERTGGTYSTLKVQPAELEDSGVYFCASSQETGWREETQYFGPGTRLLVL.

V usage is TRBV29-1 and J usage is TRBJ2-5, with a weak D call TRBD1 (6 bases). Trimming shortened V by 8 bases and J by 5 bases, and 12 bases separated the two germline ends. CDR3 length: 11 residues. CDR1 and CDR2 from the germline V gene are SQVTM and ANQGSEA. The CDR3 region is CSSGQWETQYF. The CDR3 nucleotides are TGCAGCTCTGGACAGTGGGAGACCCAGTACTTC. The full variable domain, with the rest looked up from reference TRBV29-1 and TRBJ2-5, is SAVISQKPSRDICQRGTSLTIQCQVDSQVTMMFWYRQQPGQSLTLIATANQGSEATYESGFVIDKFPISRPNLTFSTLTVSNMSPEDSSIYLCSSGQWETQYFGPGTRLLVL.

This clone has a handful of counts. J is TRBJ2-7 and V is TRBV12-3 or TRBV12-4; D uncertain. V dropped 1 base and J dropped 3 bases, with 4 bases sitting between them. CDR3 size: 12 residues. This CDR3 reads CASSLVDYEQYF. Here the CDR3 DNA reads TGTGCCAGCAGTTTAGTAGACTACGAGCAGTACTTC.

The V and J genes are TRBV6-5 and TRBJ2-1, with 9 bases fitting TRBD1. V was clipped by 2 bases and J by 9 bases; unmatched bases: 11. The length of the CDR3 is 16 residues. From germline, CDR1 is MNHEY and CDR2 SVGAGI. Written as DNA, the CDR3 is TGTGCCAGCAGTTACCCTTTGGGACAGGGTTGGAGTGAGCAGTTCTTC. Protein product: CASSYPLGQGWSEQFF.

The rearrangement uses TRBV10-1 and TRBJ2-1; 10 nucleotides agree with TRBD2. V shed 3 bases, J shed 0 bases, and the junction held 5 bases outside the gene matches. Germline-derived CDR1 and CDR2 are WNHNN and SYGVQD (reference sequence). The CDR3 is made up of 17 amino acids. In DNA, the CDR3 is TGCGCCAGCAGTGAAAGGACTAGCGGTGTCTCCTACAATGAGCAGTTCTTC. Translated: CASSERTSGVSYNEQFF.

The rearrangement joins TRBV21-1 to TRBJ2-7; the D call TRBD1 from the table was never checked on the DNA. TRBV21-1 has pseudogene status. The CDR3 consists of 15 residues. The CDR3 is CASKYSPNLSSEQYF. As DNA, the CDR3 is TGTGCCAGCAAGTACAGTCCGAATCTATCGTCCGAGCAGTACTTC.

The rearrangement uses TRBV15 and TRBJ1-6, with a possible D match to TRBD1 (6 bases). CDR1 and CDR2 from the germline V gene are LNHNV and YYDKDF (reference sequence). V was pared by 1 base and J by 7 bases, with 8 bases between. The CDR3 totals 14 residues. The CDR3 reads CATSRGGGNSPLHF. The CDR3 DNA follows: TGTGCCACCAGCAGAGGGGGGGGCAATTCACCCCTCCACTTT.

The chain carries TRBV1 and TRBJ2-3; TRBD2, as called in the table, went unchecked against the DNA. TRBV1 is a pseudogene. This CDR3 comprises 11 residues. CDR3 protein: CTSTSRDTQYF. In nucleotides, the CDR3 is TGCACCAGCACCTCTAGAGATACGCAGTATTTT.

The J gene is TRBJ2-1, the V gene TRBV6-5; 8 nucleotides line up with TRBD1. The CDR3 is 15 residues long. Trimming cost V 5 bases and J 5 bases; bases outside gene matches: 8. Germline CDR1 and CDR2: MNHEY and SVGAGI. The CDR3 sequence: CASSRTGLNDNEQFF. Written as DNA, the CDR3 is TGTGCCAGCAGTCGGACAGGGCTAAACGACAATGAGCAGTTCTTC.

The chain combines TRBV7-2 with TRBJ2-1; 11 bases are shared with TRBD1. The V and J ends lost 0 bases and 9 bases, in that order; junction bases with no gene match: 7. CDR1 and CDR2 from the germline V gene are SGHTA and FQGNSA. There are 16 residues in the CDR3. CDR3 sequence reads: CASSLAGGQGAGEQFF. The CDR3 nucleotides are TGTGCCAGCAGCTTAGCCGGAGGACAGGGGGCCGGTGAGCAGTTCTTC.

V is TRBV7-3 and J is TRBJ1-6, with 8 positions matching TRBD1. CDR3 size: 17 residues. V lost 1 base to trimming and J lost 9 bases; unmatched junction nucleotides: 11. The germline CDR1 and CDR2 sequences are SGHTA and FQGTGA. The CDR3 spells CASSLKGAQGASSPLHF. DNA of the CDR3: TGTGCCAGCAGCTTAAAGGGTGCGCAGGGGGCTAGTTCACCCCTCCACTTT. The full variable domain, rest sourced from reference TRBV7-3 and TRBJ1-6, is GAGVSQTPSNKVTEKGKYVELRCDPISGHTALYWYRQSLGQGPEFLIYFQGTGAADDSGLPNDRFFAVRPEGSVSTLKIQRTERGDSAVYLCASSLKGAQGASSPLHFGNGTRLTVT.